This T cell receptor beta chain was sequenced in a study of T-cell reconstitution after alpha-beta-depleted transplantation in children. Unique molecular identifiers were incorporated into the prepared TCRbeta library. TCRdb reprocessed the PCR reads via MiXCR and lists one record per CDR3 protein. This sample has under 150,000 distinct CDR3 sequences, with roughly 9% found just once. CDR1 is DFQATT and CDR2 is SNEGSKA in the germline V gene (reference sequence). The CDR3 extends over 15 amino acids. V shed 5 bases and J 2 bases; nucleotides not matched to a gene: 10. The sample consisted of PBMCs, mostly from graft donor cells, taken 180 days after TCRalphabeta/CD19-depleted stem cell transplant. The origin of this receptor is a girl less than two years old who had a stem cell transplant for combined immunodeficiency, so the T cells may come from the graft donor. The chain uses TRBV20-1 and TRBJ2-7; 9 bases line up with TRBD1. CDR3 loop: CSAFLPGQGPYEQYF. The DNA of the CDR3 is TGCAGTGCTTTCCTTCCGGGACAGGGCCCCTACGAGCAGTACTTC.